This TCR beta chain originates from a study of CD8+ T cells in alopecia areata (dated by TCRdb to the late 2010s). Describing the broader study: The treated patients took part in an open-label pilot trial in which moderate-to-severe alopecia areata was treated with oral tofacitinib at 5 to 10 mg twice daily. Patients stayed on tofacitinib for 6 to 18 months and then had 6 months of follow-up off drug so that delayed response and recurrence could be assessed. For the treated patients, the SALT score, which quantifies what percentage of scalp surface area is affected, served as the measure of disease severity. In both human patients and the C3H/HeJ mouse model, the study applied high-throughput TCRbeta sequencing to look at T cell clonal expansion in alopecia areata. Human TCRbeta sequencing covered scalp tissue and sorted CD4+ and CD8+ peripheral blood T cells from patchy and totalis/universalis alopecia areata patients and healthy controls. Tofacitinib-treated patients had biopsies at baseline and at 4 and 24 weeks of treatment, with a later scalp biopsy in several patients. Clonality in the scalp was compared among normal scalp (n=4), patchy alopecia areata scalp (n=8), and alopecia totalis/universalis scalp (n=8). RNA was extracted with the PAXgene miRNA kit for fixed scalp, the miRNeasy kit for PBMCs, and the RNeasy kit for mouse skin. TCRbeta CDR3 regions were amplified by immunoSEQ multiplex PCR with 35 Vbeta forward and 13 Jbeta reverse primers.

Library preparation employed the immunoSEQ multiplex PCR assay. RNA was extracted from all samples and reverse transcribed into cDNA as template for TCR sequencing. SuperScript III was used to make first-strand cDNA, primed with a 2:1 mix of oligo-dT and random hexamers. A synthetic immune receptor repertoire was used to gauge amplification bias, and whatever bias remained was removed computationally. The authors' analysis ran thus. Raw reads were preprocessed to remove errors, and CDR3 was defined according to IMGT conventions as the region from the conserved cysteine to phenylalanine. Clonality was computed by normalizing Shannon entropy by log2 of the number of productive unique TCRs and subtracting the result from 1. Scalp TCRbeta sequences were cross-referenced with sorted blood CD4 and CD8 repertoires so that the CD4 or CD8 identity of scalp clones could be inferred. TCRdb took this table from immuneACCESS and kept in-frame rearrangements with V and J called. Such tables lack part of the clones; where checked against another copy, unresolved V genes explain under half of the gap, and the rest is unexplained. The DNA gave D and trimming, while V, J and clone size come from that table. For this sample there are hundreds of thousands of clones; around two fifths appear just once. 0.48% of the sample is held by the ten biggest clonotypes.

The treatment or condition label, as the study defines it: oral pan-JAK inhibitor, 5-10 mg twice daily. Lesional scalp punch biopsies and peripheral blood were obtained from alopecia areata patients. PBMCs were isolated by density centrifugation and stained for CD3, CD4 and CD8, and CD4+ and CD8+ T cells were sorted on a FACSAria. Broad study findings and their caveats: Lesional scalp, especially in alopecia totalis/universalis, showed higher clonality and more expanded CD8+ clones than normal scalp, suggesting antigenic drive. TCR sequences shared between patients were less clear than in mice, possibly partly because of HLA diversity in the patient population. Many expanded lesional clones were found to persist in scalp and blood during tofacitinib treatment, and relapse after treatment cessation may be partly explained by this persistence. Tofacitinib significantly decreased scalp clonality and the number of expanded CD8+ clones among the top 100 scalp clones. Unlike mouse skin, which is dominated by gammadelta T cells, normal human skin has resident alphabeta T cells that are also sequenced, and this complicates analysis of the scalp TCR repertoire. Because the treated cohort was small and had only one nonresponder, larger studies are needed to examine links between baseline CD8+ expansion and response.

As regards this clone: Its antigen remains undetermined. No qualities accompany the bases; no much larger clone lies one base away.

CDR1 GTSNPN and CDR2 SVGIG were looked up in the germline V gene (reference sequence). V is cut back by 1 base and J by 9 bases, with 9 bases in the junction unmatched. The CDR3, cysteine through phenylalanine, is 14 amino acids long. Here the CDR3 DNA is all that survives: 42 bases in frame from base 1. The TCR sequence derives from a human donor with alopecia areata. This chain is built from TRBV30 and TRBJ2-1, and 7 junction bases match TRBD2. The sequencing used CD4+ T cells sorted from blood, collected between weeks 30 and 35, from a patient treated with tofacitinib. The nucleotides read TGTGCCTGGAGTGGGCTAGCGGTCCGTGGTGAGCAGTTCTTC. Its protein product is CAWSGLAVRGEQFF.